The sequence of this T cell receptor beta chain was determined in a study of T-cell memory formation after mild COVID-19. Study conclusions and caveats: Researchers report contracting CD4+ clones mostly in CM and EM, with CD8+ clones in EMRA.

The CDR3 totals 15 residues. From germline, CDR1 is SEHNR and CDR2 FQNEAQ (reference sequence). V lost 2 bases to trimming and J lost 4 bases, with 15 bases between them. This clonotype was found many times. The antigen is undetermined. TCRdb passed the 5' RACE reads through MiXCR, listing each CDR3 protein once. The sample includes tens of thousands of distinct CDR3 sequences, more than 11% seen only once; the top ten take 30% to 35%. Material: PBMCs or a T cell subset sorted from them (not recorded which). The clonotype comes from an adult woman who had mild COVID-19 (a few samples of this study predate the infection). Cell type and time point are not known. The rearrangement uses TRBV7-9 and TRBJ2-7; a weak D match, TRBD1 (6 bases). CDR3 loop: CASSLITGSVYEQYF. The CDR3 bases are TGTGCCAGCAGCTTAATCACAGGGAGTGTTTACGAGCAGTACTTC.